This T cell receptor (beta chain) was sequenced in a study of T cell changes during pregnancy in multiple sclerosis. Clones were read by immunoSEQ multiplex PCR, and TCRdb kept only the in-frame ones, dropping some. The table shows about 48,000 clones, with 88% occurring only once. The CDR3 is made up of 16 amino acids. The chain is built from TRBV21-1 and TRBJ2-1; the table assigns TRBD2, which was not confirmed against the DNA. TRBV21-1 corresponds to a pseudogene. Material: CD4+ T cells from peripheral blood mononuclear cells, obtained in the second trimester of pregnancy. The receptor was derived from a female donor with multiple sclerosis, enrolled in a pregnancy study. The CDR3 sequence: CASPPAAGDTYNEQFF. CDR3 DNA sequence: TGTGCCAGCCCCCCCGCAGCGGGAGATACCTACAATGAGCAGTTCTTC.